The TCR beta chain described here comes from a study of T cells in Graves' hyperthyroidism and ophthalmopathy. Study-wide findings and caveats: Model output signaled ophthalmopathy a median about seven months ahead of onset. Most clonotypes expanded in the thyroid (above 0.001) were also present in blood.

Germline-derived CDR1 and CDR2 are MDHEN and SYDVKM. CDR3 length: 11 amino acids. Patients affected by ophthalmopathy presented a Clinical Activity Score of at least 3, a NOSPECS grade of at least 4, and disease duration below 3 months. Diagnostic decisions used clinical symptoms, serum thyroxine and TRAb, thyroid ultrasound and orbital computed tomography. In regard to this clonotype: Its specificity is not known. A much larger clone differs by one base, so this may be a read error.

Template material for amplifying TCR beta CDR3 regions consisted of RNA transcripts. Carried out on the TCR CDR3, a first-round RT-PCR used the HTBI primer set. TCRdb reprocessed the multiplex PCR reads with MiXCR, giving one entry per CDR3 protein. The table has around 600,000 distinct CDR3 sequences, more than 13% seen once. The sequenced sample was blood. The V gene is TRBV28, the J gene TRBJ2-3; D gene unclear. This receptor was taken from a woman aged 18 to 35 with Graves' ophthalmopathy. In nucleotides, the CDR3 is TGTGCCAACAGTTTACCCCCGCAGAGGTATTTT. Its protein is CANSLPPQRYF.